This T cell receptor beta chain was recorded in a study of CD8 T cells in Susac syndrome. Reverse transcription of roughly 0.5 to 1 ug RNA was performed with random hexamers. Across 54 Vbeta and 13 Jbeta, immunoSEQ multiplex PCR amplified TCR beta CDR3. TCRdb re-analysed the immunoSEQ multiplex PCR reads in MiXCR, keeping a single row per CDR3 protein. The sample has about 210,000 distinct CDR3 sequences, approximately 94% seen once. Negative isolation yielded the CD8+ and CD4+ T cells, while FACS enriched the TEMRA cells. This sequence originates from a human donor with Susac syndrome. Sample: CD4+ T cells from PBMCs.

CDR3 coding DNA: TGCGCCAGCAGCTTGGGCCATTTGCAGGCTTGGTCTTTCTTT. Translation gives CASSLGHLQAWSFF. The chain employs TRBV5-1 and TRBJ1-1, with D uncertain. The V gene lost 0 bases and the J gene lost 12 bases, with 18 bases spanning the gap. CDR1 is SGHRS, CDR2 YFSETQ, per germline. This CDR3 comprises 14 residues.